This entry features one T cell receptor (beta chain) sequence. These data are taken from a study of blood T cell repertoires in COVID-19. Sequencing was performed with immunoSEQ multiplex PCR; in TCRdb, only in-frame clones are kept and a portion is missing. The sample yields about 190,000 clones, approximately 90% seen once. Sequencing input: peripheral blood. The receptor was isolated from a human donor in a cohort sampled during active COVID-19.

Here the CDR3 DNA reads TGTGCCAGCAGCTTATTCCTGGACAGGGGGAGATACGAGCAGTACTTC. Protein: CASSLFLDRGRYEQYF. The chain joins TRBV7-9 to TRBJ2-7, with TRBD1 matching over 10 bases. The CDR3 extends over 16 amino acids. With 2 bases clipped from V and 4 bases from J, the junction kept 8 bases outside the gene matches. Germline CDR1 is SEHNR and CDR2 is FQNEAQ (reference sequence).